These 14 T cell receptor beta chains were all obtained from the same sample, sequenced in a study of T cell responses to AZD1222 COVID-19 vaccine. Assay used: immunoSEQ multiplex PCR; TCRdb lists only in-frame clones, some missing. The sample consists of roughly 190,000 clones, around 90% of them appearing once. This specimen consisted of peripheral blood, obtained on day 0 of AZD1222 vaccination. The receptor source for this set is an adult in good health.

This clone has a single count. This sequence joins TRBV6-5 and TRBJ1-5, with D unresolved. Germline V CDR1 and CDR2: MNHEY, SVGAGI. V was cut by 10 bases and J by 0 bases, with 16 bases left in between. The CDR3 is made up of 15 amino acids. The CDR3 spells CATLHSTYSNQPQHF. As DNA, the CDR3 is TGTGCCACCCTCCACAGCACTTATAGCAATCAGCCCCAGCATTTT.

This chain connects TRBV28 to TRBJ1-1, with D perhaps matching TRBD1 (5 bases). This CDR3 contains 12 residues. Trimming took off 7 bases at V and 6 bases at J, with 12 bases between the two ends. Germline V gene data show CDR1 as MDHEN and CDR2 as SYDVKM. CDR3 DNA sequence: TGTGCCAGCAAGGGCGACAGACCTGAAGCTTTCTTT. This encodes CASKGDRPEAFF.

V is TRBV19 and J is TRBJ2-7, with 10 nucleotides matching TRBD1. Trimming removed 4 bases from V and 3 bases from J; junction bases left unmatched: 9. This CDR3 has 16 residues. CDR1 is LNHDA and CDR2 is SQIVND in the germline V gene (reference sequence). The CDR3 loop is CASSTSGTGAFYEQYF. In nucleotides, the CDR3 is TGTGCCAGTAGTACCTCCGGGACAGGGGCATTCTACGAGCAGTACTTC. Full variable domain (rest looked up from reference TRBV19 and TRBJ2-7): DGGITQSPKYLFRKEGQNVTLSCEQNLNHDAMYWYRQDPGQGLRLIYYSQIVNDFQKGDIAEGYSVSREKKESFPLTVTSAQKNPTAFYLCASSTSGTGAFYEQYFGPGTRLTVT.

The rearrangement uses TRBV5-1 and TRBJ1-2, with D unresolved. V was trimmed by 4 bases and J by 8 bases, leaving 18 bases between them. The CDR3 is made up of 14 amino acids. Per the germline V gene, CDR1 is SGHRS and CDR2 is YFSETQ. The CDR3 nucleotides are TGCGCCAGCAGCCTCGAACGGCTGCGAGGAGGCTACACCTTC. It translates to CASSLERLRGGYTF. Full variable domain (remainder filled in from reference TRBV5-1 and TRBJ1-2): KAGVTQTPRYLIKTRGQQVTLSCSPISGHRSVSWYQQTPGQGLQFLFEYFSETQRNKGNFPGRFSGRQFSNSRSEMNVSTLELGDSALYLCASSLERLRGGYTFGSGTRLTVV.

J is TRBJ2-1 and V is TRBV5-6; D is possibly TRBD1 (6 bases). The V gene lost 3 bases and the J gene lost 13 bases, with 17 bases spanning the gap. The CDR3 covers 13 residues. Germline V CDR1 and CDR2: SGHDT, YYEEEE. CDR3: CASSSPGPRGQFF. The CDR3 bases are TGTGCCAGCAGCTCCCCGGGACCCAGGGGACAGTTCTTC.

V gene TRBV6-5 combines with J gene TRBJ2-7, with 10 nucleotides matching TRBD2. CDR1 is MNHEY and CDR2 is SVGAGI in the germline V gene. The CDR3 is made up of 13 amino acids. J lost 5 bases, V lost 6 bases, and 4 bases had no gene match. The CDR3 bases are TGTGCCAGCAGGGTAGCGGGAGGCGACGAGCAGTACTTC. Residues: CASRVAGGDEQYF.

This chain uses TRBV28 with TRBJ1-2; no firm D call. The germline gives CDR1 MDHEN, CDR2 SYDVKM. The CDR3 is 13 amino acids. Trimming removed 4 bases from V and 1 base from J, with 7 bases in between. The CDR3 reads CASSSHGNYGYTF. The CDR3 nucleotides are TGTGCCAGCAGTTCCCACGGTAACTATGGCTACACCTTC.

The V call is TRBV4-3, the J call TRBJ1-2; D is unresolved. CDR1 and CDR2 from the germline V gene are LGHNA and YSLEER. This CDR3 has 13 residues. Trimming took 4 bases from V and 6 from J, leaving 12 bases between them. CDR3 amino acids: CASSPNHPNGYTF. CDR3 in DNA: TGCGCCAGCAGCCCCAACCACCCCAATGGCTACACCTTC.

This chain joins TRBV13 and TRBJ2-7; D possibly corresponds to TRBD1 (6 bases). Germline V lookup: CDR1 PRHDT, CDR2 FYEKMQ (reference sequence). Trimming cost V 5 bases and J 4 bases, with 15 bases left between them. This CDR3 region has 14 residues. CDR3 sequence (DNA): TGTGCCAGCAGCACGTCGAACAGGGTATACGAGCAGTACTTC. Translating it yields CASSTSNRVYEQYF.

The V and J genes are TRBV24-1 and TRBJ2-1; D is uncertain. Between the trimmed V and J ends, which lost 8 bases and 6 bases, there was a span of 7 bases. CDR1 and CDR2 from the germline V gene are KGHDR and SFDVKD. The CDR3 length is 11 residues. CDR3 in amino acids: CATTSFNEQFF. CDR3 in DNA: TGTGCCACCACTAGTTTCAATGAGCAGTTCTTC.

The rearrangement links TRBV11-1 to TRBJ1-4; no clear D gene. V dropped 5 bases and J dropped 8 bases, with 15 bases sitting between them. This CDR3 has 14 residues. Germline loops: CDR1 SGHAT, CDR2 FQDESV (reference sequence). Here the CDR3 reads CASSPTWSEEKLFF. CDR3 bases: TGTGCCAGCAGCCCGACGTGGTCGGAGGAAAAACTGTTTTTT.

The chain combines TRBV19 with TRBJ1-1, with D unresolved. The CDR3 runs to 14 residues. Trimming left V 8 bases short and J 1 base short, with 14 bases between. Germline-derived CDR1 and CDR2 are LNHDA and SQIVND (reference sequence). DNA for the CDR3: TGTGCCAGTCTCGACAAATGGGGGAACACTGAAGCTTTCTTT. The encoded protein is CASLDKWGNTEAFF. Complete variable domain (other parts from reference TRBV19 and TRBJ1-1): DGGITQSPKYLFRKEGQNVTLSCEQNLNHDAMYWYRQDPGQGLRLIYYSQIVNDFQKGDIAEGYSVSREKKESFPLTVTSAQKNPTAFYLCASLDKWGNTEAFFGQGTRLTVV.

Only one count was recorded for this clone. The CDR3 sequence is CASSIGTTGRDEQYF. CDR3 in DNA: TGTGCCAGTAGTATAGGTACAACAGGGCGCGACGAGCAGTACTTC. V usage is TRBV19 and J usage is TRBJ2-7; D is possibly TRBD1 (6 bases). V was shortened by 1 base and J by 5 bases, with 15 bases between the two germline ends. The CDR3 consists of 15 residues. Germline CDR1 and CDR2: LNHDA and SQIVND (reference sequence).

V gene TRBV9 combines with J gene TRBJ1-6; D not certain. The CDR3 extends over 16 amino acids. Germline CDR1 reads SGDLS; CDR2 reads YYNGEE. V lost 4 bases and J 7 bases, leaving 18 bases between the germline ends. CDR3 residues: CASSPQEGRTNSPLHF. The CDR3 region has the DNA TGTGCCAGCAGCCCCCAGGAGGGCAGAACGAATTCACCCCTCCACTTT.